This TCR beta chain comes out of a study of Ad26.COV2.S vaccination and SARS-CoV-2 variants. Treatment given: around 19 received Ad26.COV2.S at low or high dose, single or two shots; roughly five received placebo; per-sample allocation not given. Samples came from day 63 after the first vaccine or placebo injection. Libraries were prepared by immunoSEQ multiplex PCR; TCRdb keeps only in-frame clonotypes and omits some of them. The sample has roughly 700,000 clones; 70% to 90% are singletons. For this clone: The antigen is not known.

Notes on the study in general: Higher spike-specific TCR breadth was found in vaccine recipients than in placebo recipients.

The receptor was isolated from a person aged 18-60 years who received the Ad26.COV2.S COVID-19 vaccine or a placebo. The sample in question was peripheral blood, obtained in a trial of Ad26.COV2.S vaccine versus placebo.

Written as DNA, the CDR3 is TGTGCCAGCAGCGTAGCGGCAGGCCGGGGCACAGATACGCAGTATTTT. This translates into CASSVAAGRGTDTQYF. The chain has TRBV9 and TRBJ2-3; no firm D call. The germline gives CDR1 SGDLS, CDR2 YYNGEE. Trimming stripped 0 bases from V and 1 base from J, with 12 bases between. CDR3 length: 16 amino acids.